The rows below give T cell receptor beta chains drawn from one sample of a study of T cells expressing NK-cell markers. TCRdb re-analyzed the 5' RACE reads; it lists each CDR3 protein once, without DNA. The sample data list 440,000 or so distinct CDR3 sequences. The sample taken for sequencing was blood T cells: a sorted CD56 or NKG2C T cell subset, CD4+ or CD8+ T cells, or bulk PBMC T cells (not recorded which). These receptors all come from a woman aged 18 to 75 in good health. The CDR3 runs from the conserved cysteine through the conserved F or W. Fields, in order: J gene, V gene, CDR3 protein.

J: TRBJ2-3
V: TRBV29-1
CDR3: CSSTPTRADTQYF

J: TRBJ2-1
V: TRBV29-1
CDR3: CSVEDHIADRGPSSEQFF

J: TRBJ1-6
V: TRBV3-1
CDR3: CASSQSLDSPLHF

J: TRBJ2-1
V: TRBV11-2
CDR3: CASRVTGAPYNEQFF

J: TRBJ2-3
V: TRBV11-3
CDR3: CASSLGLAGGPVDTQYF

J: TRBJ1-1
V: TRBV11-2
CDR3: CASRRGQGAGDTEAFF

J: TRBJ1-5
V: TRBV4-2
CDR3: CASSQVGTGRQPQHF

J: TRBJ2-7
V: TRBV6-5
CDR3: CASSYTPFLAGGFYEQYF

J: TRBJ2-1
V: TRBV4-3
CDR3: CASSQVWQSRSYNEQFF

J: TRBJ1-5
V: TRBV10-2
CDR3: CASSRTESNQPQHF

J: TRBJ2-7
V: TRBV6-1
CDR3: CASSKSSGSSYEQYF

J: TRBJ2-7
V: TRBV24-1
CDR3: CATRDRFIDEQYF

J: TRBJ2-1
V: TRBV9
CDR3: CASSVDPAGGHNEQFF

J: TRBJ2-2
V: TRBV4-3
CDR3: CASSLGTSGGLMELFF

J: TRBJ2-1
V: TRBV11-3
CDR3: CASSPSPFFEQFF

J: TRBJ2-2
V: TRBV20-1
CDR3: CSADGGTNTGELFF

J: TRBJ2-3
V: TRBV12-3/TRBV12-4
CDR3: CASSGRLAGSTDTQYF

J: TRBJ2-1
V: TRBV7-3
CDR3: CASSRGPFNEQFF

J: TRBJ1-3
V: TRBV19
CDR3: CASSITGSGNTIYF

J: TRBJ2-5
V: TRBV7-3
CDR3: CASSASGGAFSETQYF